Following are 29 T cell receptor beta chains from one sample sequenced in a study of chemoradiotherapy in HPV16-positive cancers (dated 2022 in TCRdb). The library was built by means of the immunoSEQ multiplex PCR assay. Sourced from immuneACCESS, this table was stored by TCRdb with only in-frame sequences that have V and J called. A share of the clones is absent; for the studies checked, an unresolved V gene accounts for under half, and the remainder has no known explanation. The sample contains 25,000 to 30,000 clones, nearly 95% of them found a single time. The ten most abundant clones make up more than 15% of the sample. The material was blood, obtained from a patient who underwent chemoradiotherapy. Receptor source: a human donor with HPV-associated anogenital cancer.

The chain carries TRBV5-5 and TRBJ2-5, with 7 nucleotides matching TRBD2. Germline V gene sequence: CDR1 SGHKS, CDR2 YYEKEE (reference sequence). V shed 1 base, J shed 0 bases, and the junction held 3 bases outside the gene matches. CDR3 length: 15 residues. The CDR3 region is CASSLMGGNQETQYF. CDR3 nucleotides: TGTGCCAGCAGCTTGATGGGGGGGAACCAAGAGACCCAGTACTTC.

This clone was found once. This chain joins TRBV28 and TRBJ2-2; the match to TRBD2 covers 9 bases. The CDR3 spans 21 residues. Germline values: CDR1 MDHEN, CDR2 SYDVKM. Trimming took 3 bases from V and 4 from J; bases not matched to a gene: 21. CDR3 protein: CASSFPSGASGMFTRTGELFF. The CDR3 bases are TGTGCCAGCAGTTTCCCCTCCGGAGCTAGCGGGATGTTTACGCGCACCGGGGAGCTGTTTTTT.

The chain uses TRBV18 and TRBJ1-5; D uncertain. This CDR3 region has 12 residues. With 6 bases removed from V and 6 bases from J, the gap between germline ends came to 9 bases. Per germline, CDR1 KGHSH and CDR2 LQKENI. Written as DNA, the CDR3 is TGTGCCAGCTCTTCGGGAGTTCAGCCCCAGCATTTT. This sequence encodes CASSSGVQPQHF.

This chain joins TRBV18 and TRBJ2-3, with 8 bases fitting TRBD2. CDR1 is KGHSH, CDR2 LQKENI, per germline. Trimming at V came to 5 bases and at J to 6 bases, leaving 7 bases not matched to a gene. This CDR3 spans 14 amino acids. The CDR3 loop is CASSNGRALDTQYF. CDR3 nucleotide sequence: TGTGCCAGCTCAAACGGGAGGGCCTTGGATACGCAGTATTTT.

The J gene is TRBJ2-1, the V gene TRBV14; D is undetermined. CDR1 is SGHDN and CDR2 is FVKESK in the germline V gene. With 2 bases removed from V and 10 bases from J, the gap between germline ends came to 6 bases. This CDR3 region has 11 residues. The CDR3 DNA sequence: TGTGCCAGCAGCCAAATAACAGAGCAGTTCTTC. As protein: CASSQITEQFF.

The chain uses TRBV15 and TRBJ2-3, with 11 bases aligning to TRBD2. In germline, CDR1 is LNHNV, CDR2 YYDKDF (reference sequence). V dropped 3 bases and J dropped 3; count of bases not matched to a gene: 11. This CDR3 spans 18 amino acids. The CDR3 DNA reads TGTGCCACCAGCAGCTACCCCTCCATAGCGGGGGGGACAGATACGCAGTATTTT. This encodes CATSSYPSIAGGTDTQYF.

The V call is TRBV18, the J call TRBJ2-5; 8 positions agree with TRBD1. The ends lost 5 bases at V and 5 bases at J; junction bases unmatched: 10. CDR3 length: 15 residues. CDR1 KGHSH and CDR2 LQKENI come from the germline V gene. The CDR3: CASSDSAGGKETQYF. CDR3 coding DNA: TGTGCCAGCTCAGACTCAGCAGGGGGCAAGGAGACCCAGTACTTC. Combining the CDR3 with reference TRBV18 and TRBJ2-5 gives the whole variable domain NAGVMQNPRHLVRRRGQEARLRCSPMKGHSHVYWYRQLPEEGLKFMVYLQKENIIDESGMPKERFSAEFPKEGPSILRIQQVVRGDSAAYFCASSDSAGGKETQYFGPGTRLLVL.

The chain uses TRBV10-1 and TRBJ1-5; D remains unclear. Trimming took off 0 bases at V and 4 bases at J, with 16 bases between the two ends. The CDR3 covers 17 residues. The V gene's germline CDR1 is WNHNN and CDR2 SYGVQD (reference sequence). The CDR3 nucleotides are TGCGCCAGCAGTGAGTCGAGTCCGATCTCGTTTAATCAGCCCCAGCATTTT. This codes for CASSESSPISFNQPQHF.

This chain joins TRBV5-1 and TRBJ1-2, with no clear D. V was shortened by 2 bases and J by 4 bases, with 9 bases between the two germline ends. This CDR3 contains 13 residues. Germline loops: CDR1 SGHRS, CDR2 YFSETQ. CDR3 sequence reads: CASSFQVGYGYTF. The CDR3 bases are TGCGCCAGCAGCTTTCAAGTTGGCTATGGCTACACCTTC.

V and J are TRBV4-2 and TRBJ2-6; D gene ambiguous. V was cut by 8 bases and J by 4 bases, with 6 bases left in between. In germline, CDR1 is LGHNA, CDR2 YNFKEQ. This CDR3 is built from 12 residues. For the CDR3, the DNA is TGTGCCAGCGCGGCCGGGGCCAACGTCCTGACTTTC. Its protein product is CASAAGANVLTF.

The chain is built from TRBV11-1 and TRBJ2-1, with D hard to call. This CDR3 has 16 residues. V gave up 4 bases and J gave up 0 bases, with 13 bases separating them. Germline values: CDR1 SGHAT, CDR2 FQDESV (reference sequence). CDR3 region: CASSSRTLSSYNEQFF. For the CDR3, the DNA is TGTGCCAGCAGCTCTAGAACATTGAGCTCCTACAATGAGCAGTTCTTC.

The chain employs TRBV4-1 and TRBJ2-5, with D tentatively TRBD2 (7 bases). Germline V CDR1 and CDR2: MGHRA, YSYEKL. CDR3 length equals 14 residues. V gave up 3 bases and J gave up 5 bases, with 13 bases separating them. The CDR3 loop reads CASSHRGAGETQYF. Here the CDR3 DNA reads TGCGCCAGCAGCCATCGGGGGGCCGGGGAGACCCAGTACTTC.

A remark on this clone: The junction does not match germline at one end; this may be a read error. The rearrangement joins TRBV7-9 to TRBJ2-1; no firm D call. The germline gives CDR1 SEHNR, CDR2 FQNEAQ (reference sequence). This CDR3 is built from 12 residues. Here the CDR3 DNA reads TGTGCCAGCAGTTTAGAGTTGGGTGAGCAGTTCTTC. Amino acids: CASSLELGEQFF.

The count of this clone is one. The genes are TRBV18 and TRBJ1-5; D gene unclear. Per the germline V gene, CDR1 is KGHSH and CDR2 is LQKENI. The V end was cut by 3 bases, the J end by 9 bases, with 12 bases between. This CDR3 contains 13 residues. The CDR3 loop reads CASSPDGNTPQHF. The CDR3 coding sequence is TGTGCCAGCTCACCGGACGGGAATACGCCCCAGCATTTT.

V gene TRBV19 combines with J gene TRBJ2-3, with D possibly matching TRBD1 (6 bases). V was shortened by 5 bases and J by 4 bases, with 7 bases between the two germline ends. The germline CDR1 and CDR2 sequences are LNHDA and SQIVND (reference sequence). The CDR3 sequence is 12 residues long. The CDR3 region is CASSQGPDTQYF. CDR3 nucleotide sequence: TGTGCCAGTAGTCAGGGGCCAGATACGCAGTATTTT. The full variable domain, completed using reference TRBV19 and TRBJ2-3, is DGGITQSPKYLFRKEGQNVTLSCEQNLNHDAMYWYRQDPGQGLRLIYYSQIVNDFQKGDIAEGYSVSREKKESFPLTVTSAQKNPTAFYLCASSQGPDTQYFGPGTRLTVL.

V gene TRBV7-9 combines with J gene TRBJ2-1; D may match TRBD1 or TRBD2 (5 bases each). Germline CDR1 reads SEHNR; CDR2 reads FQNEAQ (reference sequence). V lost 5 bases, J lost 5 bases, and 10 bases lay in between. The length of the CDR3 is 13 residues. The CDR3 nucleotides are TGTGCCAGCAGCCCACCGGGACACAATGAGCAGTTCTTC. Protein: CASSPPGHNEQFF.

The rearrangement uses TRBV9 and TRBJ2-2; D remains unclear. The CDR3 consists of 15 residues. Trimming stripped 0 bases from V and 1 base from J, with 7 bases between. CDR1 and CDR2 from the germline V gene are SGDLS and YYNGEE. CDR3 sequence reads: CASSVASRNTGELFF. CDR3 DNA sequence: TGTGCCAGCAGCGTAGCAAGTCGGAACACCGGGGAGCTGTTTTTT.

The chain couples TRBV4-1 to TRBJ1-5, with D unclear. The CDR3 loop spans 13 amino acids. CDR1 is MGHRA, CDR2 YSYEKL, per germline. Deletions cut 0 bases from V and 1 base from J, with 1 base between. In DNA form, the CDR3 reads TGCGCCAGCAGCCAAGACAGCAATCAGCCCCAGCATTTT. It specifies CASSQDSNQPQHF.

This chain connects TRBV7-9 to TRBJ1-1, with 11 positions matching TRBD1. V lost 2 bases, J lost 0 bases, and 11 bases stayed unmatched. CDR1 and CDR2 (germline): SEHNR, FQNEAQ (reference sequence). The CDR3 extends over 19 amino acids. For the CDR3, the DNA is TGTGCCAGCAGCTTAAGGGTGTCGTGGGACAGGGGGATGAACACTGAAGCTTTCTTT. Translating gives CASSLRVSWDRGMNTEAFF.

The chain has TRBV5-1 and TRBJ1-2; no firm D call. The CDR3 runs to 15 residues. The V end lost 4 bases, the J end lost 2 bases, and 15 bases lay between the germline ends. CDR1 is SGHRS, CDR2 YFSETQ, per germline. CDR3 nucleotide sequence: TGCGCCAGCAGCCTAGGAGGTCTTGTAAACTATGGCTACACCTTC. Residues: CASSLGGLVNYGYTF.

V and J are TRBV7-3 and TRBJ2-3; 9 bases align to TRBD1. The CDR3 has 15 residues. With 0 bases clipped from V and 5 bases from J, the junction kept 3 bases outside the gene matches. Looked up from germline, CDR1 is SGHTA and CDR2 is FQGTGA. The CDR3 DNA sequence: TGTGCCAGCAGCTTAACGCGGACAGGGGTAGATACGCAGTATTTT. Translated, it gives CASSLTRTGVDTQYF.

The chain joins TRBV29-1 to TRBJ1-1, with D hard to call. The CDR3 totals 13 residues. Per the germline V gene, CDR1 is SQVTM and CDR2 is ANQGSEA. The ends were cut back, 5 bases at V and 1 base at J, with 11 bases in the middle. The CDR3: CSVLDSQNTEAFF. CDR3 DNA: TGCAGCGTTTTGGACTCTCAGAACACTGAAGCTTTCTTT.

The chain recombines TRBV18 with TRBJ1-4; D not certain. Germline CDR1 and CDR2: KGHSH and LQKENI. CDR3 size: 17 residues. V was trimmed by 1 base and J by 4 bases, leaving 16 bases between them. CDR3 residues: CASSPLAIMWDNEKLFF. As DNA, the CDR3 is TGTGCCAGCTCACCACTCGCGATTATGTGGGATAATGAAAAACTGTTTTTT. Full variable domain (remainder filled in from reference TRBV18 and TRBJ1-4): NAGVMQNPRHLVRRRGQEARLRCSPMKGHSHVYWYRQLPEEGLKFMVYLQKENIIDESGMPKERFSAEFPKEGPSILRIQQVVRGDSAAYFCASSPLAIMWDNEKLFFGSGTQLSVL.

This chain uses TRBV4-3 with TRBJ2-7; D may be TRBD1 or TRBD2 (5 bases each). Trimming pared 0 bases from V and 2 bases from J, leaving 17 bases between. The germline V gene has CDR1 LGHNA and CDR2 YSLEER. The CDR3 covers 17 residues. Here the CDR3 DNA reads TGCGCCAGCAGCCAAGAGTCCAACACGGGGACGACCTACGAGCAGTACTTC. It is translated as CASSQESNTGTTYEQYF.

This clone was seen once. CDR3 sequence: CASRRDSPPGEQYF. The CDR3 DNA follows: TGTGCCAGCAGAAGGGACAGTCCCCCAGGGGAGCAGTACTTC. The chain employs TRBV27 and TRBJ2-7; 7 nucleotides align to TRBD1. This CDR3 has 14 amino acids. CDR1 is MNHEY, CDR2 SMNVEV, per germline (reference sequence). V gave up 6 bases and J gave up 7 bases; unmatched junction bases: 12.

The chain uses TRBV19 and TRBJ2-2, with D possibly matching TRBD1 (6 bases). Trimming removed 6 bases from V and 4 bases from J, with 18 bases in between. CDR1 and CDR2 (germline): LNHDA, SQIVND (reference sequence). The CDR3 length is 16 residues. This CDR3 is CASRPSRDISTGELFF. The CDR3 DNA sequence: TGTGCCAGTAGGCCCTCACGGGACATCTCCACCGGGGAGCTGTTTTTT.

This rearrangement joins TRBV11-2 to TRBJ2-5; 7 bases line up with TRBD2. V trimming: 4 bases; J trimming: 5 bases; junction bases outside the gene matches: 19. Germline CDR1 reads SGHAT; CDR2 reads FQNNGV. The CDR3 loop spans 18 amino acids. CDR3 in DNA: TGTGCCAGCAGCTCACCCCATAAAGCCGGCGGGAGATGGGAGACCCAGTACTTC. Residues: CASSSPHKAGGRWETQYF.

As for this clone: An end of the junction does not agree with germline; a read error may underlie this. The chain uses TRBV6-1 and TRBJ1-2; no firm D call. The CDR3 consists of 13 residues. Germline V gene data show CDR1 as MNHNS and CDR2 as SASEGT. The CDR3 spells CASSEQFNSGYTF. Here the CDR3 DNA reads TGTGCCAGCAGTGAACAGTTTAACTCTGGCTACACCTTC.

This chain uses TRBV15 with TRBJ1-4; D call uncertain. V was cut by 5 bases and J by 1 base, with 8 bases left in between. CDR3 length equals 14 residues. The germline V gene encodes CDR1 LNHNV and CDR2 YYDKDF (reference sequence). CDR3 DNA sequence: TGTGCCACCAGCTTGGAGATAACTAATGAAAAACTGTTTTTT. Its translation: CATSLEITNEKLFF.